The 27 T cell receptor beta chains below all came from one sample that was sequenced in a study of memory CD4+ T cells and cytomegalovirus serostatus. Single viable CD3+CD4+CD8-CD45RO+ cells were sorted as the memory CD4+ T cells. Sequenced by immunoSEQ multiplex PCR; TCRdb stores in-frame clones only, minus some. The table shows around 88,000 clones, with under 90% occurring only once. Sequencing was performed on memory CD4+ T cells from blood. These receptors all stem from an adult in good health and CMV-seropositive.

J is TRBJ2-6 and V is TRBV7-3; no firm D call. V lost 2 bases to trimming and J lost 0 bases, with 2 bases between them. Germline V gene sequence: CDR1 SGHTA, CDR2 FQGTGA. CDR3 length: 14 amino acids. CDR3 sequence reads: CASSLDSGANVLTF. The CDR3 nucleotides read TGTGCCAGCAGCTTAGACTCTGGGGCCAACGTCCTGACTTTC.

V is TRBV6-5 and J is TRBJ1-2; D gene uncertain. CDR1 and CDR2 from the germline V gene are MNHEY and SVGAGI. The CDR3 consists of 13 residues. V lost 2 bases and J 8 bases, leaving 12 bases between the germline ends. For the CDR3, the DNA is TGTGCCAGCAGTTACACCCGGACGGGGGGCTACACCTTC. It yields the protein CASSYTRTGGYTF.

The chain employs TRBV18 and TRBJ2-5, with 7 bases identical to TRBD1. Germline V lookup: CDR1 KGHSH, CDR2 LQKENI. V dropped 1 base and J dropped 2; count of bases not matched to a gene: 10. This CDR3 region has 17 residues. The CDR3 region is CASSPRATHRGQETQYF. Here the CDR3 DNA reads TGTGCCAGCTCACCACGGGCCACCCACAGGGGACAAGAGACCCAGTACTTC.

V and J are TRBV7-9 and TRBJ2-7, with 7 bases matching TRBD1. Germline CDR1 SEHNR, CDR2 FQNEAQ (reference sequence). J was trimmed by 1 base and V by 4 bases; bases with no gene match: 7. The CDR3 consists of 15 residues. Here the CDR3 reads CASSSLGTVSYEQYF. The CDR3 nucleotides are TGTGCCAGCAGCTCGCTCGGGACAGTGTCCTACGAGCAGTACTTC. The full variable domain, with the rest looked up from reference TRBV7-9 and TRBJ2-7, is DTGVSQNPRHKITKRGQNVTFRCDPISEHNRLYWYRQTLGQGPEFLTYFQNEAQLEKSRLLSDRFSAERPKGSFSTLEIQRTEQGDSAMYLCASSSLGTVSYEQYFGPGTRLTVT.

This chain uses TRBV6-5 with TRBJ2-7; D not resolved. CDR3 length equals 10 residues. Germline loops: CDR1 MNHEY, CDR2 SVGAGI. Trimming left V 6 bases short and J 5 bases short, with 5 bases between. CDR3 DNA sequence: TGTGCCAGCAGATCTAACGAGCAGTACTTC. The encoded protein is CASRSNEQYF.

In nucleotides, the CDR3 is TGTGCCAGCAGCCCCCTGACTAGCGGGACGTGGGAGCAGTACTTC. This gives the protein CASSPLTSGTWEQYF. The gene calls are TRBV14 and TRBJ2-7; 11 bases agree with TRBD2. Germline-derived CDR1 and CDR2 are SGHDN and FVKESK. This CDR3 region has 15 residues. With 4 bases clipped from V and 7 bases from J, the junction kept 9 bases outside the gene matches.

The rearrangement joins TRBV6-5 to TRBJ2-5; D assignment may be TRBD1 or TRBD2 (5 bases each). The CDR3 contains 14 residues. Germline-derived CDR1 and CDR2 are MNHEY and SVGAGI. Trimming removed 6 bases at V and 2 bases at J, with 13 bases between. The CDR3 reads CASSPGTDQETQYF. CDR3 in DNA: TGTGCCAGCAGCCCCGGGACGGATCAAGAGACCCAGTACTTC.

The J gene is TRBJ2-5, the V gene TRBV29-1; TRBD1 aligns across 9 bases. CDR3 size: 12 residues. J was trimmed by 2 bases and V by 7 bases; bases with no gene match: 2. Germline CDR1 is SQVTM and CDR2 is ANQGSEA. In nucleotides, the CDR3 is TGCAGCGCACAGGGGGCTCAAGAGACCCAGTACTTC. This gives the protein CSAQGAQETQYF.

V usage is TRBV27 and J usage is TRBJ1-2, with TRBD1 identical over 9 bases. Germline V lookup: CDR1 MNHEY, CDR2 SMNVEV (reference sequence). This CDR3 has 14 amino acids. V lost 8 bases, J lost 7 bases, and 11 bases stayed unmatched. The CDR3 region is CASGRPSTGGGYTF. CDR3 bases: TGTGCCAGCGGAAGGCCCTCGACAGGGGGTGGCTACACCTTC.

The chain uses TRBV6-6 and TRBJ2-2; 9 positions agree with TRBD1. The CDR3 length is 16 residues. CDR1 is MNHNY and CDR2 is SVGAGI in the germline V gene (reference sequence). The V segment lost 6 bases and the J segment 3 bases; nucleotides outside the gene matches: 8. The CDR3 protein is CASRPVGDRDTGELFF. The DNA of the CDR3 is TGTGCCAGCAGACCGGTGGGGGACAGGGACACCGGGGAGCTGTTTTTT.

This rearrangement joins TRBV19 to TRBJ1-3, with D perhaps matching TRBD1 (5 bases). There are 17 residues in the CDR3. Germline V CDR1 and CDR2: LNHDA, SQIVND (reference sequence). V was clipped by 5 bases and J by 0 bases, with 17 bases between them. The CDR3 region has the DNA TGTGCCAGTAGTTTACGACCGGACACTAGCTCTGGAAACACCATATATTTT. It specifies CASSLRPDTSSGNTIYF.

This clone was seen many times. The rearrangement links TRBV7-3 to TRBJ2-2, with 7 positions matching TRBD1. V trimming: 6 bases; J trimming: 5 bases; junction bases outside the gene matches: 6. This CDR3 spans 14 amino acids. The germline V gene has CDR1 SGHTA and CDR2 FQGTGA. The DNA of the CDR3 is TGTGCCAGCAGAGAACAGGGGTCTACCGGGGAGCTGTTTTTT. Its translation: CASREQGSTGELFF.

Regarding this clone: This specimen includes other DNA sequences encoding the same CDR3. The V call is TRBV19, the J call TRBJ2-7, with 10 bases matching TRBD2. V lost 5 bases and J lost 1; bases outside the gene matches: 5. The CDR3 contains 15 residues. Per the germline V gene, CDR1 is LNHDA and CDR2 is SQIVND (reference sequence). The CDR3 sequence: CASSLRLAGSYEQYF. Here the CDR3 DNA reads TGTGCCAGTAGTTTACGACTAGCGGGTTCCTACGAGCAGTACTTC.

CDR3 residues: CASSFGQGPYGYTF. Written as DNA, the CDR3 is TGTGCCAGCAGTTTCGGGCAGGGGCCTTATGGCTACACCTTC. The chain is built from TRBV28 and TRBJ1-2; D possibly corresponds to TRBD1 (6 bases). V was cut by 3 bases and J by 5 bases, with 13 bases left in between. The germline V gene encodes CDR1 MDHEN and CDR2 SYDVKM. The CDR3 totals 14 residues.

This clone was picked up a small number of times. This chain connects TRBV27 to TRBJ2-7; D is perhaps TRBD1 (6 bases). Trimming removed 2 bases from V and 0 bases from J, with 29 bases in between. The length of the CDR3 is 21 residues. Germline CDR1 is MNHEY and CDR2 is SMNVEV (reference sequence). As DNA, the CDR3 is TGTGCCAGCAGTTTACGCCCTATATCGCCAAGAGGACAGCTAAGCTCCTACGAGCAGTACTTC. Translating gives CASSLRPISPRGQLSSYEQYF.

This chain joins TRBV10-1 and TRBJ2-1; 9 bases align to TRBD1. This CDR3 has 16 residues. The germline V gene encodes CDR1 WNHNN and CDR2 SYGVQD (reference sequence). The V and J ends lost 5 bases and 6 bases, in that order; junction bases with no gene match: 11. For the CDR3, the DNA is TGCGCCAGCAGTCCTCGCCGGGACAGGGTAGCCAATGAGCAGTTCTTC. Protein: CASSPRRDRVANEQFF.

CDR3 in amino acids: CASSFFSTTHYNEQFF. As DNA, the CDR3 is TGCGCCAGCAGCTTTTTTTCGACTACTCATTACAATGAGCAGTTCTTC. The chain recombines TRBV5-1 with TRBJ2-1; D is perhaps TRBD2 (5 bases). The CDR3 sequence is 16 residues long. The V end was cut by 2 bases, the J end by 4 bases, with 16 bases between. Germline CDR1 and CDR2: SGHRS and YFSETQ.

This clone has just a few counts. J is TRBJ2-7 and V is TRBV28, with D tentatively TRBD2 (5 bases). CDR3 length equals 13 residues. Germline-derived CDR1 and CDR2 are MDHEN and SYDVKM. Trimming took 2 bases from V and 6 from J, leaving 11 bases between them. CDR3 DNA sequence: TGTGCCAGCAGTTTACCGGGAACCACCGAGCAGTACTTC. Protein sequence: CASSLPGTTEQYF.

The CDR3 DNA sequence: TGTGCCAGCAGCCGCGCAGTCCATCAGCCCCAGCATTTT. Its protein is CASSRAVHQPQHF. V and J are TRBV14 and TRBJ1-5, with unresolved D. This CDR3 has 13 residues. The V and J ends lost 4 bases and 5 bases respectively, with 9 bases between them. The germline gives CDR1 SGHDN, CDR2 FVKESK.

J is TRBJ2-7 and V is TRBV5-1, with 7 nucleotides matching TRBD1. The CDR3 is 15 amino acids. Losses at the gene ends were 5 bases for V and 1 base for J; bases not matched to a gene: 9. Germline CDR1 is SGHRS and CDR2 is YFSETQ. CDR3 sequence (DNA): TGCGCCAGCAGACCCGTGTACAGGGGTTCCTACGAGCAGTACTTC. As protein: CASRPVYRGSYEQYF.

The chain employs TRBV7-3 and TRBJ2-7; D is perhaps TRBD2 (5 bases). The CDR3 is made up of 13 amino acids. The germline V gene encodes CDR1 SGHTA and CDR2 FQGTGA. Trimming removed 5 bases at V and 6 bases at J, with 14 bases between. As DNA, the CDR3 is TGTGCCAGCAGCCGCGGAGGACCCCTCGAGCAGTACTTC. It encodes CASSRGGPLEQYF.

The gene calls are TRBV9 and TRBJ1-4; 10 nucleotides agree with TRBD1. The CDR3 has 17 amino acids. Germline V gene lookup returns CDR1 SGDLS and CDR2 YYNGEE. The J segment lost 4 bases and the V segment lost 0 bases, leaving 6 bases of the junction unmatched. Here the CDR3 reads CASSVEGTGVLNEKLFF. DNA of the CDR3: TGTGCCAGCAGCGTAGAGGGGACAGGGGTGCTTAATGAAAAACTGTTTTTT.

J is TRBJ1-4 and V is TRBV2; 9 bases map to TRBD1. In germline, CDR1 is SNHLY, CDR2 FYNNEI. The trim removed 5 bases at V and 4 bases at J, leaving 11 bases unmatched. This CDR3 spans 17 amino acids. Here the CDR3 reads CASSQQLPGQGNEKLFF. In nucleotides, the CDR3 is TGTGCCAGCAGTCAACAGCTACCGGGACAGGGTAATGAAAAACTGTTTTTT. The full variable domain, with the rest looked up from reference TRBV2 and TRBJ1-4, is EPEVTQTPSHQVTQMGQEVILRCVPISNHLYFYWYRQILGQKVEFLVSFYNNEISEKSEIFDDQFSVERPDGSNFTLKIRSTKLEDSAMYFCASSQQLPGQGNEKLFFGSGTQLSVL.

V is TRBV18 and J is TRBJ1-5, with D maybe TRBD1 (5 bases). V was shortened by 6 bases and J by 7 bases, with 28 bases between the two germline ends. This CDR3 is built from 18 residues. CDR1 and CDR2 (germline): KGHSH, LQKENI. This CDR3 reads CASSPRQPFGVEGQPQHF. CDR3 nucleotide sequence: TGTGCCAGCTCTCCCCGACAGCCTTTCGGTGTAGAAGGCCAGCCCCAGCATTTT.

This clone came up a few times. CDR3 sequence reads: CAITGAVNYGYTF. The CDR3 region has the DNA TGTGCCATCACGGGGGCGGTAAACTATGGCTACACCTTC. This chain joins TRBV10-3 and TRBJ1-2, with D possibly being TRBD1 (6 bases). Germline values: CDR1 ENHRY, CDR2 SYGVKD. The CDR3 has 13 amino acids. With 7 bases removed from V and 2 bases from J, the gap between germline ends came to 11 bases.

The chain recombines TRBV14 with TRBJ2-7; 13 bases agree with TRBD2. CDR3 length: 15 amino acids. Germline CDR1 is SGHDN and CDR2 is FVKESK. V dropped 3 bases and J dropped 7; count of bases not matched to a gene: 6. As DNA, the CDR3 is TGTGCCAGCAGCCAGGGGACTAGCGGGATCAGGGAGCAGTACTTC. It codes for CASSQGTSGIREQYF.

The J gene is TRBJ1-2, the V gene TRBV6-1; D is uncertain. Deletions cut 2 bases from V and 5 bases from J, with 9 bases between. CDR3 length: 13 residues. Germline V gene data show CDR1 as MNHNS and CDR2 as SASEGT. The CDR3, as DNA: TGTGCCAGCAGTGAATACCAGGAATATGGCTACACCTTC. Translated, it gives CASSEYQEYGYTF.